This entry concerns a single TCR beta chain. Its target antigen remains unknown. The junction shows a germline mismatch at one end, possibly a read error. The source of the sample is a study of blood T cell repertoires in COVID-19 (dated by TCRdb to 2020 to 2022). For context, the study as a whole: Collaborator samples came from the United States, Italy and Spain and covered acute and convalescent phases of COVID-19. Deeply sampled blood TCRbeta repertoires from subjects exposed to, actively infected with, or recovered from COVID-19 were included in the dataset. The repertoires were released in a freely available public database intended as a resource for research on the immune response to SARS-CoV-2. The sample metadata nearly always contained a de-identified subject ID, COVID-19 status, age in years and sex. Samples came from the ongoing ImmuneRACE study (first 160 participants) plus 1,254 subjects from 6 global collaborators. Where available, HLA class I and class II types were obtained from metadata supplied by the sample provider rather than from assay-based typing. The material from the prospective study consisted of cDNA or gDNA derived from T cells, B-cell-depleted T cells, or PBMCs. Here is what the overall study found, with its caveats: The quantity of clinical and demographic metadata differed by source and by participant and was supplied without curation.

The immunoSEQ Assay, a bias-controlled multiplex PCR, was used to amplify TCRbeta CDR3 regions from genomic DNA. In the paper's pipeline: The number of nucleated cells in each sample was estimated from the amplification of reference gene primers within the assay. To quantify the absolute abundance of each unique TCRbeta CDR3 rearrangement, sequence reads were collapsed and filtered. For each sample, productive Simpson clonality was calculated as the square root of Simpson's diversity index across productive rearrangements. Here the immuneACCESS table is served through TCRdb, limited to in-frame sequences with V and J called. Missing clones are a known gap in these copies; in checked studies unresolved V genes cover under half, and the rest lacks a known reason. For V, J and clone size, that table is used; D and trimming come from the DNA. This sample holds about 300,000 clones; around 84% were observed only once. The leading ten clones occupy about 1.2% of the sample.

Whole blood was collected in K2EDTA tubes by collaborating institutions according to the institutions' own protocols. For TCRbeta analysis, collaborator samples were shipped as frozen whole blood, as isolated PBMCs, or as DNA extracted from either sample type. The CDR3 runs 13 amino acids, cysteine and phenylalanine included. Kept here is only the CDR3 DNA, which spans 39 bases and is read in frame from base 1. The germline V gene yields MDHEN for CDR1 and SYDVKM for CDR2. The sequencing input was peripheral blood. The chain joins TRBV28 to TRBJ2-7; TRBD2 is a possible D gene, resting on 5 matching bases. The clonotype originates from a man between 65 and 85 years old with acute or convalescent COVID-19. Read as DNA, the sequence is TGTGCCAGCAGTACCCCAGCAAGGGAGCGTCCAAACTTC. Its product reads: CASSTPARERPNF.